This T cell receptor (beta chain) was identified during a study of cytomegalovirus exposure and HLA in healthy donors. Germline V gives CDR1 KGHSH, CDR2 LQKENI. This CDR3 is built from 15 residues. Trimming pared 3 bases from V and 6 bases from J, leaving 15 bases between. Turning to this clone: Its antigen remains unknown.

Regarding the study as a whole: V- and J-gene trimming of TCR beta was linked (in a later analysis) to a missense DCLRE1C variant.

PCR involved 60 Vbeta and 13 Jbeta primers. Assay: immunoSEQ multiplex PCR; the TCRdb copy retains only in-frame clones and omits some. In the table there are about 170,000 clones, over 80% of which are singletons. Sequenced: PBMCs. The chain employs TRBV18 and TRBJ1-5, with a possible D match to TRBD1 (6 bases). This TCR was recovered from a male donor in good health and CMV-seronegative. The CDR3 DNA follows: TGTGCCAGCTCACCCGGGACAAGTCCAAGTCAGCCCCAGCATTTT. Translating gives CASSPGTSPSQPQHF. Full variable domain (remainder filled in from reference TRBV18 and TRBJ1-5): NAGVMQNPRHLVRRRGQEARLRCSPMKGHSHVYWYRQLPEEGLKFMVYLQKENIIDESGMPKERFSAEFPKEGPSILRIQQVVRGDSAAYFCASSPGTSPSQPQHFGDGTRLSIL.